This T cell receptor beta chain was observed in a study of CD8+CD57+ T cells in acquired aplastic anemia. A note on this clonotype: The antigen remains undetermined.

Study-wide findings and caveats: Approximately 29 was the count of CD8+ CDR3 sequences that patients shared with controls.

Genomic DNA was employed as the template in profiling TCR beta VDJ and CDR3. TCRdb reprocessed the reads with MiXCR, giving one entry per CDR3 protein. The data hold 150,000 to 200,000 distinct CDR3 sequences, with 64% observed a single time. Input material: sorted CD4+, CD8+, or CD8+CD57+ T cells (not recorded which) from PBMCs. The source of this sequence is a human donor with severe aplastic anemia or a healthy control (not recorded which).

DNA for the CDR3: TGCGCCAGCAGCTTGAGGACAGGGGACGACGAGCAGTACTTC. It is translated as CASSLRTGDDEQYF. V gene TRBV5-1 combines with J gene TRBJ2-7, with 9 bases matching TRBD1. J gave up 5 bases and V 1 base, and 4 bases lay outside the gene matches. CDR1 is SGHRS, CDR2 YFSETQ, per germline. CDR3 length: 14 residues. The whole variable domain, remainder taken from reference TRBV5-1 and TRBJ2-7, is KAGVTQTPRYLIKTRGQQVTLSCSPISGHRSVSWYQQTPGQGLQFLFEYFSETQRNKGNFPGRFSGRQFSNSRSEMNVSTLELGDSALYLCASSLRTGDDEQYFGPGTRLTVT.